The 7 T cell receptor beta chains below come from one sample, sequenced in a study of T cell repertoires in cytomegalovirus infection (dated by TCRdb to between 2019 and 2020). The instrument was an Illumina HiSeq 1500. TCRdb applied fastp at Q25 and MiXCR to the public reads, then kept only in-frame beta chains. Entries are consolidated by CDR3 protein sequence, retaining the most common genes and DNA. Here the sample has 150,000 to 200,000 distinct CDR3 sequences; about an eighth occur a single time. More than 20% of the sample rests with the top ten. Sequencing input: PBMCs. The receptor set was obtained from a human donor in good health (CMV status not recorded). Some clones in this sample may be carry-over from other donors' samples.

This clonotype came up many times. V gene TRBV30 combines with J gene TRBJ1-6; 7 positions agree with TRBD1. CDR1 and CDR2 (germline): GTSNPN, SVGIG (reference sequence). With 4 bases clipped from V and 4 bases from J, the junction kept 1 base outside the gene matches. CDR3 length: 13 residues. CDR3 in DNA: TGTGCCTGGAAGGGACAGTATAATTCACCCCTCCACTTT. Its protein product is CAWKGQYNSPLHF.

This clonotype was observed a few times. The chain carries TRBV10-2 and TRBJ1-5; possible D gene TRBD1, 6 bases. The CDR3 runs 16 residues. Germline V lookup: CDR1 WSHSY, CDR2 SAAADI. V dropped 6 bases and J dropped 1 base, with 16 bases sitting between them. The CDR3 DNA sequence: TGCGCCAGCAGGGGCCTTGCAGGGGCGAGCAATCAGCCCCAGCATTTT. Residues: CASRGLAGASNQPQHF.

This chain links TRBV24-1 with TRBJ2-3; D gene unclear. The CDR3 totals 14 residues. In germline, CDR1 is KGHDR, CDR2 SFDVKD. Trimming took off 5 bases at V and 0 bases at J, with 8 bases between the two ends. CDR3 in DNA: TGTGCCACCAGTGGAGTTCTAAGCACAGATACGCAGTATTTT. Protein product: CATSGVLSTDTQYF.

Notes on this clonotype: A read error may explain this, as a much larger clone is one base away. V usage is TRBV28 and J usage is TRBJ1-2; D call uncertain. The CDR3 runs 14 residues. CDR1 and CDR2 from the germline V gene are MDHEN and SYDVKM. The DNA for the CDR3 is TGTACCAGCAGTTATCCCTATAACAGCTATGGCTACACCTTC. Translated, it gives CTSSYPYNSYGYTF.

Ten or more counts support this clonotype. The chain carries TRBV7-2 and TRBJ1-1; D ambiguous. Germline values: CDR1 SGHTA, CDR2 FQGNSA. This CDR3 spans 16 amino acids. V lost 5 bases, J lost 6 bases, and 22 bases lay in between. The CDR3 DNA follows: TGTGCCAGCAGCCCGGACGGAGGGCCTCGTAGGGCTGAAGCTTTCTTT. It translates to CASSPDGGPRRAEAFF.

This clonotype came up a few times. V usage is TRBV6-2 or TRBV6-3 and J usage is TRBJ2-1; D possibly matches TRBD1 or TRBD2 (5 bases each). Germline V gene sequence: CDR1 MNHEY, CDR2 SVGEGT. The V gene lost 6 bases and the J gene lost 6 bases, with 9 bases spanning the gap. This CDR3 has 12 residues. CDR3 sequence reads: CASSRDVNEQFF. The CDR3 bases are TGTGCCAGCAGCCGGGACGTCAATGAGCAGTTCTTC.

The rearrangement uses TRBV6-2 or TRBV6-3 and TRBJ2-5, with TRBD1 matching 9 bases. The CDR3 is made up of 18 amino acids. V trimming: 0 bases; J trimming: 2 bases; junction bases outside the gene matches: 10. Germline V gene sequence: CDR1 MNHEY, CDR2 SVGEGT. CDR3 protein: CASSYSMRDRVRQETQYF. For the CDR3, the DNA is TGTGCCAGCAGTTACTCGATGCGGGACAGGGTCAGGCAAGAGACCCAGTACTTC.